These 8 T cell receptor beta chains were sequenced from one sample in a study of T-cell reconstitution after alpha-beta-depleted transplantation in children. Using unique molecular identifiers, the investigators prepared the TCRbeta library. TCRdb re-called the PCR reads through MiXCR, storing one row per CDR3 protein. Of under 250,000 distinct CDR3 sequences in the sample, approximately 7% are singletons; the top ten hold more than 5.5%. The material was PBMCs, obtained before TCRalphabeta/CD19-depleted stem cell transplant. The receptor source for this set is a boy aged 2 to 10 with acute lymphoblastic leukemia, due to receive a stem cell transplant.

In this sample, this clonotype turned up many times. The CDR3 here is CASSLRPGLWYQETQYF. The CDR3 region has the DNA TGTGCCAGCAGTTTGAGGCCGGGACTCTGGTACCAAGAGACCCAGTACTTC. The chain recombines TRBV12-3 or TRBV12-4 with TRBJ2-5; D might be TRBD2 (6 bases). Trimming removed 3 bases at V and 0 bases at J, with 17 bases between. This CDR3 has 17 amino acids.

This clonotype was picked up many times. This rearrangement joins TRBV28 to TRBJ2-1; the D gene is possibly TRBD2 (6 bases). This CDR3 has 13 residues. The germline V and J ends were trimmed by 11 bases and 6 bases, with 17 bases remaining between them. CDR1 is MDHEN and CDR2 is SYDVKM in the germline V gene. CDR3 DNA: TGTGCCGGGGGGAGACTAGGAGGCAATGAGCAGTTCTTC. Its protein is CAGGRLGGNEQFF. The entire variable domain, with the rest obtained from reference TRBV28 and TRBJ2-1, is as follows: DVKVTQSSRYLVKRTGEKVFLECVQDMDHENMFWYRQDPGLGLRLIYFSYDVKMKEKGDIPEGYSVSREKKERFSLILESASTNQTSMYLCAGGRLGGNEQFFGPGTRLTVL.

V gene TRBV6-1 combines with J gene TRBJ2-7, with D perhaps TRBD1 (6 bases). Trimming removed 5 bases from V and 3 bases from J, with 20 bases in between. CDR1 is MNHNS, CDR2 SASEGT, per germline. The CDR3 is made up of 16 amino acids. CDR3 coding DNA: TGTGCCAGCAGTCGCCTTAATCGGGACATCTACTACGAGCAGTACTTC. The encoded protein is CASSRLNRDIYYEQYF.

V and J are TRBV15 and TRBJ1-1, with D uncertain. With 3 bases removed from V and 5 bases from J, the gap between germline ends came to 16 bases. This CDR3 has 15 amino acids. Germline lookup yields CDR1 LNHNV and CDR2 YYDKDF (reference sequence). The CDR3 sequence is CATSSENHPGTEAFF. For the CDR3, the DNA is TGTGCCACCAGCAGCGAGAATCACCCGGGGACTGAAGCTTTCTTT.

This clonotype was picked up a small number of times. The rearrangement joins TRBV5-1 to TRBJ2-5, with 9 bases aligning to TRBD2. Germline trimming cut 0 bases from V and 2 bases from J; bases unmatched to any gene: 5. The CDR3 has 16 residues. From germline, CDR1 is SGHRS and CDR2 YFSETQ. In DNA form, the CDR3 reads TGCGCCAGCAGCTTGGCCGGTGCGGGAGGGCAAGAGACCCAGTACTTC. Its protein product is CASSLAGAGGQETQYF.

The chain uses TRBV5-1 and TRBJ2-6, with D unresolved. CDR1 SGHRS and CDR2 YFSETQ come from the germline V gene. The ends were cut back, 0 bases at V and 2 bases at J, with 6 bases in the middle. CDR3 length: 15 amino acids. DNA for the CDR3: TGCGCCAGCAGCTTGGACAGTGCTGGGGCCAACGTCCTGACTTTC. It is translated as CASSLDSAGANVLTF.

This CDR3 reads CASSTGGGRQPQHF. CDR3 bases: TGTGCCAGCAGCACTGGGGGGGGCCGGCAGCCCCAGCATTTT. The chain has TRBV28 and TRBJ1-5; tentatively, D is TRBD1 (6 bases). The CDR3 loop spans 14 amino acids. Germline V gives CDR1 MDHEN, CDR2 SYDVKM. V was shortened by 6 bases and J by 7 bases, with 16 bases between the two germline ends.

This clonotype was seen only a few times. The chain couples TRBV3-1 to TRBJ2-7, with TRBD2 matching 10 bases. The germline gives CDR1 LGHDT, CDR2 YNNKEL (reference sequence). This CDR3 spans 18 amino acids. The V gene end was trimmed by 8 bases and the J gene end by 2 bases; junction bases not matched to a gene: 18. CDR3 region: CASWAGTSASGSPYEQYF. The CDR3 region has the DNA TGTGCCAGCTGGGCCGGGACTAGCGCCTCGGGTTCCCCCTACGAGCAGTACTTC.